The rows below give T cell receptor beta chains drawn from one sample of a study of T cell responses to AZD1222 COVID-19 vaccine. Produced via immunoSEQ multiplex PCR; TCRdb's table is partial and in-frame only. The data hold 150,000 to 200,000 clones, with 85% to 95% observed a single time. The sequences come from peripheral blood, collected on day 0 of AZD1222 vaccination. The origin of the receptors is an adult in good health. Both conserved end residues are part of each CDR3. The order of the fields is D gene, J gene, V gene, clone size, CDR3 DNA, CDR3 protein. The D gene is left open where the match is weak. Only some rows state a clone size, as once, few, many or a class for expanded clones.

D: NA; J: TRBJ2-7; V: TRBV1; size: once; DNA: TGCACCAGCAGCCAAGATCTCGGGGCTAGCGGGGGTCGGCAGTACTTC; CDR3: CTSSQDLGASGGRQYF
D: NA; J: TRBJ1-5; V: TRBV23-1; size: once; DNA: TGCGCCAGCAGTCAATGCGGATCCCCCAATCAGCCCCAGCATTTT; CDR3: CASSQCGSPNQPQHF
D: NA; J: TRBJ2-7; V: TRBV18; size: NA; DNA: TGTGCCAGCTCACGGGGGAGCCAGACCTACGAGCAGTACTTC; CDR3: CASSRGSQTYEQYF
D: NA; J: TRBJ1-2; V: TRBV5-1; size: NA; DNA: TGCGCCAGCAGCTTTGTAGCGGGGGACTATGGCTACACCTTC; CDR3: CASSFVAGDYGYTF
D: NA; J: TRBJ2-7; V: TRBV5-1; size: NA; DNA: TGCGCCAGCAGCTTGGTGACCGGATCCTACGAGCAGTACTTC; CDR3: CASSLVTGSYEQYF
D: NA; J: TRBJ2-7; V: TRBV6-5; size: NA; DNA: TGTGCCAGCAGTTACGGGGACAGCGGGTCGGTCTACGAGCAGTACTTC; CDR3: CASSYGDSGSVYEQYF
D: TRBD2; J: TRBJ2-1; V: TRBV9; size: NA; DNA: TGTGCCAGCAGCGTATATGCGGGGGGAATATATGAGCAGTTCTTC; CDR3: CASSVYAGGIYEQFF
D: NA; J: TRBJ2-1; V: TRBV15; size: once; DNA: TGTGCCACCAGCAGACCTCCGGGACACAAATACAATGAGCAGTTCTTC; CDR3: CATSRPPGHKYNEQFF
D: NA; J: TRBJ2-7; V: TRBV20-1; size: NA; DNA: TGCATTGGACAGCGGTCCTACGAGCAGTACTTC; CDR3: CIGQRSYEQYF
D: TRBD1; J: TRBJ1-5; V: TRBV9; size: NA; DNA: TGTGCCAGCAGCGGTGCAGGGGGCGACAATCAGCCCCAGCATTTT; CDR3: CASSGAGGDNQPQHF
D: NA; J: TRBJ2-7; V: TRBV14; size: NA; DNA: TGTGCCAGCAGCCCCGGGGCATTTGAGCAGTACTTC; CDR3: CASSPGAFEQYF
D: NA; J: TRBJ1-3; V: TRBV6-5; size: NA; DNA: TGTGCCAGCACCCGGATCCACAGCTCTGGAAACACCATATATTTT; CDR3: CASTRIHSSGNTIYF
D: NA; J: TRBJ1-2; V: TRBV25-1; size: NA; DNA: TGTGCCAGCAGTGAGGTTAGGGCTGGCTACACCTTC; CDR3: CASSEVRAGYTF
D: NA; J: TRBJ2-2; V: TRBV4-1; size: NA; DNA: TGCGCCAGCAGTCATCGTAGCGGCCCAGGGGAGTCCGGGGAGCTGTTTTTT; CDR3: CASSHRSGPGESGELFF